This TCR beta chain was identified in a study of blood T cell repertoires in COVID-19. Study-level information: T cells, B-cell-depleted T cells, or PBMCs provided the cDNA or gDNA that served as material.

This clone was observed many times. The data were produced by immunoSEQ multiplex PCR, yet TCRdb's version contains in-frame clones alone and is incomplete. The repertoire holds roughly 180,000 clones, roughly three quarters seen once, with around 8.1% in the top ten. The V end was cut by 3 bases, the J end by 7 bases, with 9 bases between. Germline assignment: CDR1 GTSNPN and CDR2 SVGIG (reference sequence). CDR3 length equals 11 residues. The chain recombines TRBV30 with TRBJ1-1; the D gene is possibly TRBD1 (5 bases). Sequencing was done on a sample of peripheral blood. This sequence originates from a woman aged 45-59 years with active or convalescent COVID-19. The CDR3 spells CAWSARVEAFF. The CDR3 DNA sequence: TGTGCCTGGAGCGCCAGGGTTGAAGCTTTCTTT.